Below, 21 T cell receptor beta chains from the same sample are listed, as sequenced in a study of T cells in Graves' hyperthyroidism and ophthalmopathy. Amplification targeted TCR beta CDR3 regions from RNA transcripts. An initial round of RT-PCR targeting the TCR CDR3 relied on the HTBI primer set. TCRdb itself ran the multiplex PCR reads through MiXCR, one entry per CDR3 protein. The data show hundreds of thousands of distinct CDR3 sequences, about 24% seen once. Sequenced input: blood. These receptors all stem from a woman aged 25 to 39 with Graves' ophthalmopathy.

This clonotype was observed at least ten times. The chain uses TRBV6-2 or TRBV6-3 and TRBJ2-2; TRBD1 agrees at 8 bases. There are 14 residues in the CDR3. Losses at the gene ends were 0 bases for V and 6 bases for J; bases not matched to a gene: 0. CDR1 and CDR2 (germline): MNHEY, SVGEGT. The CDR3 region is CASSYSTGAGELFF. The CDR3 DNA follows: TGTGCCAGCAGTTACTCGACAGGGGCCGGGGAGCTGTTTTTT.

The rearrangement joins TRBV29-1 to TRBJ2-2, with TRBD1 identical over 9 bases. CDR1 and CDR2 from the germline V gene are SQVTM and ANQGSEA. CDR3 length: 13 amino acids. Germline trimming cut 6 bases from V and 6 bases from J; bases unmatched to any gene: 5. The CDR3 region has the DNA TGCAGCGTATCGGACAGGGGTTCCGGGGAGCTGTTTTTT. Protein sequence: CSVSDRGSGELFF.

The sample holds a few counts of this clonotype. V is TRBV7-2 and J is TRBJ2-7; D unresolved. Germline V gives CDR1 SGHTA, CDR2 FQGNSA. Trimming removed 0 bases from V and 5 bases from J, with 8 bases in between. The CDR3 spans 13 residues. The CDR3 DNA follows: TGTGCCAGCAGCTTAGCGCAAGGTGACGAGCAGTACTTC. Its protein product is CASSLAQGDEQYF.

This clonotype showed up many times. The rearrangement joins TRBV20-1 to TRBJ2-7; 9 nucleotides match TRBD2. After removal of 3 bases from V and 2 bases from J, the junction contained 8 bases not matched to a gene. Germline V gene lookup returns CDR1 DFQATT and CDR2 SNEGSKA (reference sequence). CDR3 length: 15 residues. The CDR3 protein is CSASALTSGAYEQYF. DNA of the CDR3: TGCAGTGCTAGTGCCCTGACTAGCGGAGCCTACGAGCAGTACTTC.

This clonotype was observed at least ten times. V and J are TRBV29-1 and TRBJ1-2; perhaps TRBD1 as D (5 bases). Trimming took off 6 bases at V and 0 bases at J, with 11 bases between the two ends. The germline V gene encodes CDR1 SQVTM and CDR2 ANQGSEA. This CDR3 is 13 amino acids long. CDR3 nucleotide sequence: TGCAGCGTCGACAGCTATACTAACTATGGCTACACCTTC. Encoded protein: CSVDSYTNYGYTF.

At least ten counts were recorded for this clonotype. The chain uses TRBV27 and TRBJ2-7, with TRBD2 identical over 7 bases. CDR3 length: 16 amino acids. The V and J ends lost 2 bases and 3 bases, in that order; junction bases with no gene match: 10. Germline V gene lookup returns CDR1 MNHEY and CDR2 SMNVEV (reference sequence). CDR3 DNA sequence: TGTGCCAGCAGTTTAAAAACGGGGGGTGGCGGCTACGAGCAGTACTTC. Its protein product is CASSLKTGGGGYEQYF.

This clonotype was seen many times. The CDR3 DNA follows: TGTGCCAGCAGCCCGGAACAGGGGGGGGAGACCCAGTACTTC. Protein product: CASSPEQGGETQYF. The V and J genes are TRBV5-8 and TRBJ2-5; a possible D gene is TRBD1 (8 bases). The CDR3 length is 14 residues. The germline V and J ends were trimmed by 4 bases and 5 bases, with 15 bases remaining between them. CDR1 is SGHTS, CDR2 YDEGEE, per germline.

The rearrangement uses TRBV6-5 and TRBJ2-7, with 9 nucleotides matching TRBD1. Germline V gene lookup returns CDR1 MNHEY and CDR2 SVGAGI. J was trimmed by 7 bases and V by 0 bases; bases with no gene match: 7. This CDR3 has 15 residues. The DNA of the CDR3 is TGTGCCAGCAGTTACTCGTGGACAGGGGAGAAAGAGCAGTACTTC. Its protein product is CASSYSWTGEKEQYF.

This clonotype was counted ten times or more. CDR3 protein: CSAIGPRMVGGETQYF. CDR3 sequence (DNA): TGCAGTGCTATAGGCCCGCGTATGGTTGGCGGGGAGACCCAGTACTTC. The V and J genes are TRBV20-1 and TRBJ2-5; a weak D match, TRBD2 (5 bases). Germline CDR1 and CDR2: DFQATT and SNEGSKA (reference sequence). The CDR3 length is 16 residues. With 4 bases removed from V and 5 bases from J, the gap between germline ends came to 23 bases.

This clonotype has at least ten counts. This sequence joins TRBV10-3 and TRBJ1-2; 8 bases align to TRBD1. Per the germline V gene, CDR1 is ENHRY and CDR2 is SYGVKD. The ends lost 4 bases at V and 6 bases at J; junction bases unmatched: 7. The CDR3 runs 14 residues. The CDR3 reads CAISGRQGQDGYTF. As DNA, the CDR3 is TGTGCCATCAGTGGGAGACAGGGGCAGGATGGCTACACCTTC.

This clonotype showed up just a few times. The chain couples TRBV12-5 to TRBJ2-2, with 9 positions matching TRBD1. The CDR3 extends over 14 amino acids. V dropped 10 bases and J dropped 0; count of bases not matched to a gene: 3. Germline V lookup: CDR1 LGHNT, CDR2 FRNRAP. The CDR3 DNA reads TGTGCTACGAGACAGGGGGCGAACACCGGGGAGCTGTTTTTT. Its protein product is CATRQGANTGELFF.

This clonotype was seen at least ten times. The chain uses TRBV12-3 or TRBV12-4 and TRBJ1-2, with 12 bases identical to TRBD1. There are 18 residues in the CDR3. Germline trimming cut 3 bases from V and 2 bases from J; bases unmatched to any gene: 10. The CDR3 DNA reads TGTGCCAGCAGTTTCGGGACCGGGACAGGGGGCTCAAACTATGGCTACACCTTC. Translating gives CASSFGTGTGGSNYGYTF.

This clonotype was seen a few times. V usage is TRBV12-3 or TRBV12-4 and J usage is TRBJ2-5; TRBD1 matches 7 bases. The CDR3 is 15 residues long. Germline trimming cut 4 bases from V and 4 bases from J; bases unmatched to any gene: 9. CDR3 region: CASSSETGIRETQYF. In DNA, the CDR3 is TGTGCCAGCAGTTCGGAGACAGGGATCAGAGAGACCCAGTACTTC.

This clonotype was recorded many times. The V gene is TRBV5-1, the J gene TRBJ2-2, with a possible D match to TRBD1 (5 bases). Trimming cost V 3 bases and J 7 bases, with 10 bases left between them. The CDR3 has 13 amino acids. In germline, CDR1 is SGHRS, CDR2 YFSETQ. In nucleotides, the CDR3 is TGCGCCAGCAGCTCGGACGACAGCGGGGAGCTGTTTTTT. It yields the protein CASSSDDSGELFF.

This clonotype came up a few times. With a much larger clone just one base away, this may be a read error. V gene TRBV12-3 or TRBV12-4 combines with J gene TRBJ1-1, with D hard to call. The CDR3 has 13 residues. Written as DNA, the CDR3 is TGTGCCAGCAAAATGACGGTGAACACTGAAGCTTGCTTT. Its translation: CASKMTVNTEACF.

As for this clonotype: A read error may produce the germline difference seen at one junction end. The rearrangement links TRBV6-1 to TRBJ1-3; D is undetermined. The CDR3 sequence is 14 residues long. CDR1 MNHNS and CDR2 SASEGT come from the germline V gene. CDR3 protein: CSSGHRAAGNTIYF. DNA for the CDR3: TGTTCCAGCGGCCATCGGGCCGCTGGAAACACCATATATTTT.

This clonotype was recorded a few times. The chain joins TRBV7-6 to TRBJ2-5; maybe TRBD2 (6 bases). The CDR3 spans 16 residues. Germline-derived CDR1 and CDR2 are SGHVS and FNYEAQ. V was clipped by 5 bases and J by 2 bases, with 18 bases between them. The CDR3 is CASSPFMGGAQETQYF. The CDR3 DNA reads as TGTGCCAGCAGCCCATTTATGGGGGGAGCACAAGAGACCCAGTACTTC.

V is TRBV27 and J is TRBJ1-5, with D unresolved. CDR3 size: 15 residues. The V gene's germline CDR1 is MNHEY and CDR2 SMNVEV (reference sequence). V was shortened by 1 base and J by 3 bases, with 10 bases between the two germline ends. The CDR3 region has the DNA TGTGCCAGCAGTTTATTATCAGGATACAATCAGCCCCAGCATTTT. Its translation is CASSLLSGYNQPQHF.

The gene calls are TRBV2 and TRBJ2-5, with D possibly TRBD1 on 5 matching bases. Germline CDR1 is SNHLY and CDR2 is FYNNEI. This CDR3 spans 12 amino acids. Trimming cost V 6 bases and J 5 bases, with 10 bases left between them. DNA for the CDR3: TGTGCCAGCAGGGGGCTGGATGAGACCCAGTACTTC. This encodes CASRGLDETQYF.

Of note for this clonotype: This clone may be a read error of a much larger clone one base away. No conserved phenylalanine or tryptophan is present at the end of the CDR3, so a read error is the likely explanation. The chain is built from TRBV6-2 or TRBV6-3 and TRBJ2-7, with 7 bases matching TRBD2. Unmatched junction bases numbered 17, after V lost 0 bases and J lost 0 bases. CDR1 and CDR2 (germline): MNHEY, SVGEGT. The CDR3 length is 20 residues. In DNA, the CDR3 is TGTGCCAGCAGTTACTCGATGGGAGGGGTCCTACGATTGAGCTCCTACGAGCAGTACTAC. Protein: CASSYSMGGVLRLSSYEQYY.

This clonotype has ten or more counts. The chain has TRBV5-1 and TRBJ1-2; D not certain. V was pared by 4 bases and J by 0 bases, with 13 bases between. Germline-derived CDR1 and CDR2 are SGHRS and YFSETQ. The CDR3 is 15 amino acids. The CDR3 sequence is CASSVDDTTNYGYTF. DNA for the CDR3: TGCGCCAGCAGCGTGGATGACACAACTAACTATGGCTACACCTTC.